The source of this T cell receptor (beta chain) is a study of blood T cells in healthy people across ages. This CDR3 spans 16 amino acids. V gave up 0 bases and J gave up 4 bases, with 14 bases separating them. Looked up from germline, CDR1 is SGHKS and CDR2 is YYEKEE (reference sequence). Using a J-beta primer mix together with a sample-barcoded 5' primer, a second PCR was run for about 7 to 12 cycles. TCRdb used MiXCR to reprocess the 5' RACE reads, holding one entry per CDR3 protein. The sample lists more than 500,000 distinct CDR3 sequences; roughly a quarter were seen once. These data were likewise used in another study, on T cells of mothers and their children.

This receptor was identified in a boy aged 2-9 years in good health. The source material was blood. This chain connects TRBV5-5 to TRBJ2-1; D is undetermined. CDR3 nucleotides: TGTGCCAGCAGCTTGGTCGGGCTATACACATACAATGAGCAGTTCTTC. This sequence encodes CASSLVGLYTYNEQFF. Full variable domain (rest looked up from reference TRBV5-5 and TRBJ2-1): DAGVTQSPTHLIKTRGQQVTLRCSPISGHKSVSWYQQVLGQGPQFIFQYYEKEERGRGNFPDRFSARQFPNYSSELNVNALLLGDSALYLCASSLVGLYTYNEQFFGPGTRLTVL.